This record concerns one TCR beta chain sequence. CDR3 size: 14 residues. The germline V gene encodes CDR1 MGHDK and CDR2 SYGVNS. Trimming cost V 4 bases and J 2 bases; bases outside gene matches: 2. The source of the sample is a study of T-cell memory formation after mild COVID-19. MiXCR, applied by TCRdb to the 5' RACE reads, yields one record per CDR3 protein. The sample holds hundreds of thousands of distinct CDR3 sequences, 18% seen once. The chain employs TRBV25-1 and TRBJ2-5; 9 bases fit TRBD2. This sequence originates from an adult woman who had mild COVID-19 (a few samples of this study predate the infection). Cell type and time point are not known. Sequencing used PBMCs or a T cell subset sorted from them (not recorded which). CDR3 DNA: TGTGCCAGCAGTGGTAGCGGGGGACAAGAGACCCAGTACTTC. This codes for CASSGSGGQETQYF.